The clone carrying this T cell receptor beta chain was recorded once. Extraction of RNA preceded its reverse transcription into cDNA, which served as the sequencing template. Profiled with immunoSEQ multiplex PCR; TCRdb holds only in-frame clones, not every one. The sample contains about 160,000 clones, 45% to 60% of which appear only once. Cell sorting was applied to PBMCs, and CD4+ and CD8+ T cells were collected. V was pared by 4 bases and J by 3 bases, with 10 bases of the junction left unmatched. CDR3 length equals 16 residues. The germline gives CDR1 SGHRS, CDR2 YFSETQ. The data were obtained in a study of CD8+ T cells in alopecia areata.

The source of this sequence is a human donor with alopecia areata. V is TRBV5-1 and J is TRBJ2-1, with 7 bases that match TRBD2. The source material was CD4+ T cells sorted from blood. CDR3 DNA sequence: TGCGCCAGCAGCCCGAGCCTGCAGCGGGACTACAATGAGCAGTTCTTC. Amino acids: CASSPSLQRDYNEQFF.